This T cell receptor (beta chain) is drawn from a study of cytomegalovirus exposure and HLA in healthy donors. Findings and limits, study-wide: When analyzed later, the rates of TCR association showed variation by HLA locus, with DRB1 the most and HLA-C the fewest.

V was shortened by 0 bases and J by 2 bases, with 6 bases between the two germline ends. Germline-derived CDR1 and CDR2 are KGHSH and LQKENI. The CDR3 consists of 14 residues. Note on this clone: Its cognate antigen is unknown.

The PCR contained 60 Vbeta and 13 Jbeta primers. Profiled with immunoSEQ multiplex PCR; TCRdb holds only in-frame clones, not every one. The sample lists some 40,000 clones; 70% to 75% were seen once. Sequencing input: PBMCs. V usage is TRBV18 and J usage is TRBJ2-3; D unresolved. The receptor was derived from a man aged 25-40 years in good health and CMV-seronegative. CDR3 sequence (DNA): TGTGCCAGCTCACCACCCTTCGTCACAGATACGCAGTATTTT. Residues: CASSPPFVTDTQYF.